This record looks at one TCR beta chain sequence and its context. Its antigen remains unknown. Vbeta (60) and Jbeta (13) primers were used in the PCR. The assay was immunoSEQ multiplex PCR, and TCRdb's table has in-frame clones only and misses some. Here the sample spans about 120,000 clones, 74% being singletons. This sample was taken from a study of cytomegalovirus exposure and HLA in healthy donors. Study observations and caveats: In a later analysis, across HLA loci, associated TCR counts were highest for DRB1, lowest for HLA-C.

This CDR3 is built from 17 residues. Sequenced sample: PBMCs. The receptor's source is a human donor in good health. This chain connects TRBV12-2 to TRBJ2-1; the table's D call, TRBD1, was not checked against the DNA. TRBV12-2 counts as a pseudogene. The CDR3 DNA sequence: TGTGCAAGTCGCTTAGAGGGTTGGGGACAGCAATTGGATGAGCAGTTCTTC. Amino acids: CASRLEGWGQQLDEQFF.